The source of this TCR beta chain is a study of T cell clonality in common variable immunodeficiency (dated by TCRdb to the mid-2010s). The study at large found these results: Reportedly, TCRbeta sequences from CVID had fewer deletions and N-nucleotide insertions, and highly modified clones with 13 or more V deletions were absent from CVID. The authors noted that sequencing repertoires of T cell subpopulations would be needed to clarify what caused the increased clonality in CVID. Fewer TCRbeta clones were shared among CVID subjects than among healthy controls (p < 0.0001). Although equal DNA input was used, an average of about 85,000 unique sequences per sample was obtained for controls, compared with about 31,547 for CVID samples. Differences among patients in the CVID cohort limited the correlations between repertoire features and clinical complications. Increased TCRbeta clonality was found in CVID subjects compared with healthy controls (t-test p = 0.018), with the increase being most characteristic of about a third of subjects.

Standard criteria, namely reduction of serum IgG, IgA and/or IgM below the normal range together with specific antibody deficiency, were applied for the diagnosis of CVID. The CVID group comprised fewer than 50 subjects, 15 or so female and approximately 29 male, aged roughly 8 to 65 years with a mean age of 40. Most CVID patients and most healthy controls were of Caucasian heritage. At the time of study participation, every CVID subject had been on replacement immunoglobulin therapy for at least one year. At the time of blood collection, no CVID subject was ill or was being treated with immunomodulatory or immunosuppressive medication. From each donor, roughly 4.5 to 8 ml of heparinized peripheral whole blood was collected. Genomic DNA from adults with common variable immune deficiency (CVID) and from healthy adult controls was the source for sequencing TCRbeta CDR3 repertoires. To isolate peripheral blood mononuclear cells, diluted blood was subjected to density centrifugation over Hypaque 1077 or Ficoll-Paque. Genomic DNA was obtained from unsorted mononuclear cells using either Qiagen column purification or a centrifugation-based method.

CVID samples and control samples contributed equivalent amounts of genomic DNA as sequencing input. For every sample, a 60 bp segment covering the rearranged TCRbeta CDR3 region was amplified and then sequenced. The immunoSEQ assay, a bias-corrected multiplex PCR with high-throughput sequencing, was employed for TCRbeta amplification. In the original analysis: Every unique nucleotide sequence counted as a clone and was annotated with V, D and J genes, copy number and frequency. Sequences were labeled productive if in frame, and non-productive if out of frame or containing stop codons. As previously described, Shannon's entropy was used to calculate clonality. Mean CDR3 Kyte-Doolittle hydropathy was derived from the predicted amino acid sequences of productive clones. Hierarchical clustering of scaled V gene usage was performed with the R hclust function using Manhattan distance and complete linkage. Sharing of clones by CDR3 amino acid sequence was evaluated by resampling 12 repertoires per group over 100 rounds. The repertoires were searched for about 70 published EBV-specific and some 240 published CMV-specific TCRbeta sequences. Analysis left out a couple of CVID samples that produced under 10,000 sequences, so some 45 CVID repertoires remained. TCRdb took this table from immuneACCESS and kept in-frame rearrangements with V and J called. Such tables lack part of the clones; where checked against another copy, unresolved V genes explain under half of the gap, and the rest is unexplained. The DNA gave D and trimming, while V, J and clone size come from that table. In this sample, over 30,000 clones appear, none counted once only. The ten most abundant clones make up around 30% of the sample.

This clone was counted ten times or more. It has no known antigen specificity. The CDR3 extends 3 residues past the end of the read, so its final part is completed from the germline J gene. Reading the germline V gene (reference sequence) gives CDR1 GTSNPN and CDR2 SVGIG. Germline trimming: 8 bases from V, 6 bases from J; junction bases outside gene matches: 8. The CDR3 numbers 13 residues from cysteine through phenylalanine. Of the CDR3's DNA, 30 bases were read; they are in frame from base 1. The rearranged segments are TRBV30 and TRBJ2-1, with 9 bases matching TRBD2. Material for sequencing was peripheral blood mononuclear cells. This clonotype originated in a human donor with common variable immunodeficiency. The CDR3 DNA, read in part, is TGTGCCCAAACTAGCGGGCCTTTCAATGAG. This gives the protein CAQTSGPFNE. The whole CDR3 reads CAQTSGPFNEQFF.